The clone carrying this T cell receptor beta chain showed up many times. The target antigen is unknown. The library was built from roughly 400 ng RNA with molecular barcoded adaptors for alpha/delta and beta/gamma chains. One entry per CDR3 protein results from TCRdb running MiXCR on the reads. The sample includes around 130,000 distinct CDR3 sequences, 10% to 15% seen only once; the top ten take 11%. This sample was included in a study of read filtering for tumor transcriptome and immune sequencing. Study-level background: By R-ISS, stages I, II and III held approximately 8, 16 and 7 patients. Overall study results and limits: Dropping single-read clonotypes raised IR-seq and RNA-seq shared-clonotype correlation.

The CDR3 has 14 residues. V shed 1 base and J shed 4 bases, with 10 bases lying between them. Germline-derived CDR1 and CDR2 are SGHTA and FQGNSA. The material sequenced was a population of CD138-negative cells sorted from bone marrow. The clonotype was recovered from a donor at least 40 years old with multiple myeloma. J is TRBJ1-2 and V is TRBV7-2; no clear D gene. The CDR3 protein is CASSLDSITYGYTF. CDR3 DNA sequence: TGTGCCAGCAGCTTAGATAGTATAACCTATGGCTACACCTTC.